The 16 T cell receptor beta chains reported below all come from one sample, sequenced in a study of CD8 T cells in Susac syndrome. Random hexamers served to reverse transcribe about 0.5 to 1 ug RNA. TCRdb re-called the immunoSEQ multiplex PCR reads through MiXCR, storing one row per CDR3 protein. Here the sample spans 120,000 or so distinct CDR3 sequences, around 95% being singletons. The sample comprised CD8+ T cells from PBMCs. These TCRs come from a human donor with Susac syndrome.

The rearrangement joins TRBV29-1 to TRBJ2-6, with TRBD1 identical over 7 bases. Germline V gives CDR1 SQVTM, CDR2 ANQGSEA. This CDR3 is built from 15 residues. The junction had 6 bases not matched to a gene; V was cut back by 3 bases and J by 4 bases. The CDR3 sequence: CSVEETGKGANVLTF. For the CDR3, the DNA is TGCAGCGTTGAGGAGACAGGGAAGGGGGCCAACGTCCTGACTTTC.

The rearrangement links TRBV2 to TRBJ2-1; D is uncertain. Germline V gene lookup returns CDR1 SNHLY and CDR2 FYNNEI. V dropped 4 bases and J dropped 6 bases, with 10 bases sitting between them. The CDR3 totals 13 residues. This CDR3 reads CASSGGAVNEQFF. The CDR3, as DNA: TGTGCCAGCAGTGGTGGTGCGGTCAATGAGCAGTTCTTC. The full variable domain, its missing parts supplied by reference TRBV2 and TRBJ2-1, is EPEVTQTPSHQVTQMGQEVILRCVPISNHLYFYWYRQILGQKVEFLVSFYNNEISEKSEIFDDQFSVERPDGSNFTLKIRSTKLEDSAMYFCASSGGAVNEQFFGPGTRLTVL.

The CDR3 loop is CASSYPGTSEYNEQFF. The CDR3 DNA reads TGTGCCAGCAGTTACCCCGGGACTAGCGAGTACAATGAGCAGTTCTTC. The V call is TRBV6-2 or TRBV6-3, the J call TRBJ2-1, with 10 bases lining up with TRBD2. V trimming: 2 bases; J trimming: 4 bases; junction bases outside the gene matches: 5. This CDR3 comprises 16 residues. Germline V gene sequence: CDR1 MNHEY, CDR2 SVGEGT.

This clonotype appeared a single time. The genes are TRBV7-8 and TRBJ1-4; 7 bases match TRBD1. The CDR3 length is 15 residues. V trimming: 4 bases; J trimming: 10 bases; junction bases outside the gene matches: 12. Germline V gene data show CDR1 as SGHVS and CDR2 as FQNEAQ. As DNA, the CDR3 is TGTGCCAGCAGCTCCGGGACAGCCAAGAATAGAAAACTGTTTTTT. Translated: CASSSGTAKNRKLFF.

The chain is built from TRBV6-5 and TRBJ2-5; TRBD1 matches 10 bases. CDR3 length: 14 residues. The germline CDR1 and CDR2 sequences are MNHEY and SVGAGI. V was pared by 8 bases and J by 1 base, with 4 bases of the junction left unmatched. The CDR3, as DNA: TGTGCCAGCGGGGGACAGGGGACCCAAGAGACCCAGTACTTC. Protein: CASGGQGTQETQYF.

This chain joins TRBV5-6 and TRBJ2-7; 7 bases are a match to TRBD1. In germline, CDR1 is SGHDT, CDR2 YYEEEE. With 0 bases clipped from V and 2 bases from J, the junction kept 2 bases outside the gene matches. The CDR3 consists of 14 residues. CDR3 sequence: CASSLEQGTYEQYF. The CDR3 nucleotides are TGTGCCAGCAGCTTGGAACAGGGGACCTACGAGCAGTACTTC. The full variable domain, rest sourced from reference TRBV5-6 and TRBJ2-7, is DAGVTQSPTHLIKTRGQQVTLRCSPKSGHDTVSWYQQALGQGPQFIFQYYEEEERQRGNFPDRFSGHQFPNYSSELNVNALLLGDSALYLCASSLEQGTYEQYFGPGTRLTVT.

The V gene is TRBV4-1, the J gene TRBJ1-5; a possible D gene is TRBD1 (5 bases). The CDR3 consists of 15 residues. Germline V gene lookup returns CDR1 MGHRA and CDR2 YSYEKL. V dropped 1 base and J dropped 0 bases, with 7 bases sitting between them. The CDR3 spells CASSQGDGSNQPQHF. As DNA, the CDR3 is TGCGCCAGCAGCCAAGGGGACGGTAGCAATCAGCCCCAGCATTTT.

This CDR3 reads CASSLRQDGYEQYF. The CDR3 nucleotides read TGTGCCAGCAGTTTGCGGCAGGACGGCTACGAGCAGTACTTC. J is TRBJ2-7 and V is TRBV12-3 or TRBV12-4, with D hard to call. The CDR3 has 14 residues. V dropped 3 bases and J dropped 3 bases, with 12 bases sitting between them.

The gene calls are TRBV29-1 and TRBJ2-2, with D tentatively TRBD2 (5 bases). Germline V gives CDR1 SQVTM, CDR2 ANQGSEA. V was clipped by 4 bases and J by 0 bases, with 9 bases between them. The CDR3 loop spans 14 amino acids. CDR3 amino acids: CSVGLLSNTGELFF. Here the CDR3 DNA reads TGCAGCGTTGGACTATTATCGAACACCGGGGAGCTGTTTTTT.

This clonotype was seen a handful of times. CDR3 residues: CASSLQETQYF. The CDR3 DNA reads as TGTGCCAGCAGCTTACAAGAGACCCAGTACTTC. The rearrangement joins TRBV7-8 to TRBJ2-5; the D is unclear. Trimming shortened V by 2 bases and J by 2 bases, and 0 bases separated the two germline ends. Germline V gene sequence: CDR1 SGHVS, CDR2 FQNEAQ. This CDR3 region has 11 residues.

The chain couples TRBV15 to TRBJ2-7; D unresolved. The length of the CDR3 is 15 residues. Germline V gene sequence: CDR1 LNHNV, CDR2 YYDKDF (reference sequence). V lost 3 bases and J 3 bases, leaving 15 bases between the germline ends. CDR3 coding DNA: TGTGCCACCAGCAGGCTTACGGACGGGCACTACGAGCAGTACTTC. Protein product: CATSRLTDGHYEQYF.

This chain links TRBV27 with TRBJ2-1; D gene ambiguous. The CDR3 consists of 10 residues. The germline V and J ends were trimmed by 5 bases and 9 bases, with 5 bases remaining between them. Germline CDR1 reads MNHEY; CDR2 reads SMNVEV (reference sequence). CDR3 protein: CASSNGEQFF. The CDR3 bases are TGTGCCAGCAGTAATGGTGAGCAGTTCTTC.

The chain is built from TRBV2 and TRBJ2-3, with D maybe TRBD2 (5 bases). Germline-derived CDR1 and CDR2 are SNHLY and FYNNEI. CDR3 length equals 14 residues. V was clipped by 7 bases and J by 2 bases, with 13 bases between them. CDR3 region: CASINPGNTDTQYF. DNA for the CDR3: TGTGCCAGCATAAACCCGGGGAACACAGATACGCAGTATTTT.

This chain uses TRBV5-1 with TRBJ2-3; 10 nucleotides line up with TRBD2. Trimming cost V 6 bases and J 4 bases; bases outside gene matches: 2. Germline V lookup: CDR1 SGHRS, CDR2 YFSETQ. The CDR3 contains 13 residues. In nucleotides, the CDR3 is TGCGCCAGCACTAGCGGGGGATCAGATACGCAGTATTTT. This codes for CASTSGGSDTQYF. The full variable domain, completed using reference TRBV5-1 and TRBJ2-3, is KAGVTQTPRYLIKTRGQQVTLSCSPISGHRSVSWYQQTPGQGLQFLFEYFSETQRNKGNFPGRFSGRQFSNSRSEMNVSTLELGDSALYLCASTSGGSDTQYFGPGTRLTVL.

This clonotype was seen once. CDR3 in amino acids: CAWRTLQANERYTIYF. The DNA of the CDR3 is TGTGCCTGGAGAACCCTACAGGCGAATGAGCGTTACACCATATATTTT. V and J are TRBV30 and TRBJ1-3, with a weak D call TRBD1 (5 bases). The germline gives CDR1 GTSNPN, CDR2 SVGIG (reference sequence). The CDR3 spans 16 residues. V was cut by 3 bases and J by 8 bases, with 23 bases left in between.

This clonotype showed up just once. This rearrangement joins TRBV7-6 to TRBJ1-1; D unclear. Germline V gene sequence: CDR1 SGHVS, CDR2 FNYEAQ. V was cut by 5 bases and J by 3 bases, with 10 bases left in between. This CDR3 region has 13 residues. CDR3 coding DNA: TGTGCCAGCAGCCATTCGGCGTACACTGAAGCTTTCTTT. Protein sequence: CASSHSAYTEAFF. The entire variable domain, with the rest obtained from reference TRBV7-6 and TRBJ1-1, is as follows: GAGVSQSPRYKVTKRGQDVALRCDPISGHVSLYWYRQALGQGPEFLTYFNYEAQQDKSGLPNDRFSAERPEGSISTLTIQRTEQRDSAMYRCASSHSAYTEAFFGQGTRLTVV.